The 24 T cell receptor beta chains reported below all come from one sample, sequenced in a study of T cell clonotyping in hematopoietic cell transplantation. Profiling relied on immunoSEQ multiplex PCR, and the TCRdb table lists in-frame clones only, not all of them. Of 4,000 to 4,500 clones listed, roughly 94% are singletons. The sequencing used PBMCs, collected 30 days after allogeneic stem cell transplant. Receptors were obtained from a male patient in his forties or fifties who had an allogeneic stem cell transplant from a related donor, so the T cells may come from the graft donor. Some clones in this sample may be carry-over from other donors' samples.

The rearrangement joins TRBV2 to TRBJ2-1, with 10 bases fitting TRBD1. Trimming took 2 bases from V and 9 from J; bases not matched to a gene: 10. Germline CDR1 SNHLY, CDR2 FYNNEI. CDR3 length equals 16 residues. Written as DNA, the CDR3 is TGTGCCAGCAGTGAAACCCGGAGACAGGGGGCAAGTGAGCAGTTCTTC. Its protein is CASSETRRQGASEQFF.

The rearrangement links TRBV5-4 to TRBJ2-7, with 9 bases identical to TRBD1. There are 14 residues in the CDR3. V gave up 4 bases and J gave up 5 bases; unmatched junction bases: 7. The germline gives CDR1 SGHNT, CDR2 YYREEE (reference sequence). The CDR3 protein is CASSPPGQGNEQYF. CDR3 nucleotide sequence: TGTGCCAGCAGCCCCCCGGGACAGGGTAACGAGCAGTACTTC.

The CDR3 reads CASSLAGRDGTEAFF. The CDR3 DNA sequence: TGTGCCAGCAGCTTGGCCGGCAGGGATGGGACTGAAGCTTTCTTT. The chain employs TRBV5-6 and TRBJ1-1; maybe TRBD1 (5 bases). CDR3 size: 15 residues. Per germline, CDR1 SGHDT and CDR2 YYEEEE. Trimming left V 0 bases short and J 5 bases short, with 14 bases between.

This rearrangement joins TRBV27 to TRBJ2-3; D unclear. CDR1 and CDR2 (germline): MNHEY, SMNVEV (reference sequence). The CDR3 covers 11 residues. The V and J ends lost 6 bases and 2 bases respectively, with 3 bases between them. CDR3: CASSNTDTQYF. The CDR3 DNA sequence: TGTGCCAGCAGCAACACAGATACGCAGTATTTT.

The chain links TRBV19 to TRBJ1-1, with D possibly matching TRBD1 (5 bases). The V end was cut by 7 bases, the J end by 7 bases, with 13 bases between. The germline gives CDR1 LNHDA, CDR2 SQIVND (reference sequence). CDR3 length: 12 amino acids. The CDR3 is CASTRDLHEAFF. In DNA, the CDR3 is TGTGCCAGTACCCGGGACTTACATGAAGCTTTCTTT.

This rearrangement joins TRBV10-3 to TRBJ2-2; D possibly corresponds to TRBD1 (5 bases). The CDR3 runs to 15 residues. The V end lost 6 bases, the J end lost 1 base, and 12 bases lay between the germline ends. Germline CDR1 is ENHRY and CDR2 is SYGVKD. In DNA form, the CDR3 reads TGTGCCATCAGCCTGACAGATATGAACACCGGGGAGCTGTTTTTT. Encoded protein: CAISLTDMNTGELFF.

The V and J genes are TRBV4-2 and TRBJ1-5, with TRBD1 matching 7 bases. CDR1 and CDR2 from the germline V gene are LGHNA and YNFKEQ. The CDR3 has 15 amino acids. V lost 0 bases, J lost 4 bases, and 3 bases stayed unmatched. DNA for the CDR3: TGTGCCAGCAGCCAAGATGGACAGGCTAATCAGCCCCAGCATTTT. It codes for CASSQDGQANQPQHF.

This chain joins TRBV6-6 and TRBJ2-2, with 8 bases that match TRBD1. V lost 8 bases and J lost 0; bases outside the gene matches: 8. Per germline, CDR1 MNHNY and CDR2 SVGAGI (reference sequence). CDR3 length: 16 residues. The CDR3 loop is CASSGTGAPNTGELFF. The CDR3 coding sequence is TGTGCCAGCTCCGGGACAGGAGCTCCGAACACCGGGGAGCTGTTTTTT.

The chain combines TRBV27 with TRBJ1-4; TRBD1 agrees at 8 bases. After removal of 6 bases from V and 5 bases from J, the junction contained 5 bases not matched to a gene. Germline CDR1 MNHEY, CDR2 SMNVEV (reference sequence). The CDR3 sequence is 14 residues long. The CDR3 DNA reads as TGTGCCAGCAGCGGACAGGGTCGGAATGAAAAACTGTTTTTT. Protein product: CASSGQGRNEKLFF.

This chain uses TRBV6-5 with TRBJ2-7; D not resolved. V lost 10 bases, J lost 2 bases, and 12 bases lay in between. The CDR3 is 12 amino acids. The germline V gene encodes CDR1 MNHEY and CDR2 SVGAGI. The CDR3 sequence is CATVGLPYEQYF. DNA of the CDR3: TGTGCCACAGTGGGATTACCCTACGAGCAGTACTTC.

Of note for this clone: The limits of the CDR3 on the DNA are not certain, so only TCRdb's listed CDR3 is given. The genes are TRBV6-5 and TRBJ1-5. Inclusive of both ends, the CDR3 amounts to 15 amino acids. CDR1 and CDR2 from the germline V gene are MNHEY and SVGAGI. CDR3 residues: CASSTSTAGNQPQHF.

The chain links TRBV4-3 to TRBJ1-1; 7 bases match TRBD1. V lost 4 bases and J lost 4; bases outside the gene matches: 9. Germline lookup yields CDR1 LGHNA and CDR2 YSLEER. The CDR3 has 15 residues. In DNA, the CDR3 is TGCGCCAGCAGCCTCATGACAGGGCTCGGCACTGAAGCTTTCTTT. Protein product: CASSLMTGLGTEAFF.

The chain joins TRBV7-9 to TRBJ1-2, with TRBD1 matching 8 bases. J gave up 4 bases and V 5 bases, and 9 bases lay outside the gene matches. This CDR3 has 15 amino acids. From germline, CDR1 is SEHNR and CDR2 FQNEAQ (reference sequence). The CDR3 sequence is CASSRAGGSGYGYTF. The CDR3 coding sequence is TGTGCCAGCAGCCGGGCAGGGGGCAGCGGCTATGGCTACACCTTC. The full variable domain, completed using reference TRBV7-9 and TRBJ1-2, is DTGVSQNPRHKITKRGQNVTFRCDPISEHNRLYWYRQTLGQGPEFLTYFQNEAQLEKSRLLSDRFSAERPKGSFSTLEIQRTEQGDSAMYLCASSRAGGSGYGYTFGSGTRLTVV.

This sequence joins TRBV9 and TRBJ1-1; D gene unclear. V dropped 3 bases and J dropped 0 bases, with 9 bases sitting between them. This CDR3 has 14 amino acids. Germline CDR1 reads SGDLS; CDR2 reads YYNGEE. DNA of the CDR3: TGTGCCAGCAGCGCCGGGTCCATGAACACTGAAGCTTTCTTT. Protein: CASSAGSMNTEAFF.

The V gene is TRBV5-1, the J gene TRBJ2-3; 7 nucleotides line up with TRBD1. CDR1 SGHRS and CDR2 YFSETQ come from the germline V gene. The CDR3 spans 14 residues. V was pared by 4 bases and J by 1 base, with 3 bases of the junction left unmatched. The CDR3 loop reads CASSPGQRTDTQYF. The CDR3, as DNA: TGCGCCAGCAGCCCGGGACAGCGCACAGATACGCAGTATTTT.

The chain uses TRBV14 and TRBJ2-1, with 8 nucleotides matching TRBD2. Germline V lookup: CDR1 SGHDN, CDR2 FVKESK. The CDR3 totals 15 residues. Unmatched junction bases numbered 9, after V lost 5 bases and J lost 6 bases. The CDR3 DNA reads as TGTGCCAGCAGCTTAGCGGGGTCAAATAGCAATGAGCAGTTCTTC. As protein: CASSLAGSNSNEQFF.

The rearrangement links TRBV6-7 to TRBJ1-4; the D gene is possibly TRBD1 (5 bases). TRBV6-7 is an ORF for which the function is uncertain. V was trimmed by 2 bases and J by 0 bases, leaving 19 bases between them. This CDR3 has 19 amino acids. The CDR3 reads CASSYNQGVRKSTNEKLFF. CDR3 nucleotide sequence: TGTGCCAGCAGTTACAACCAGGGAGTTCGCAAATCAACTAATGAAAAACTGTTTTTT.

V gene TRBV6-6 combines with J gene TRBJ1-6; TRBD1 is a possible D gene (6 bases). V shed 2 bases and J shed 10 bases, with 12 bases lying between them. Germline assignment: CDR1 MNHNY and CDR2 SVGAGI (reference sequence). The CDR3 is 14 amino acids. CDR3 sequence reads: CASSYGGPASPLHF. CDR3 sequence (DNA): TGTGCCAGCAGTTACGGGGGCCCAGCGTCACCCCTCCACTTT.

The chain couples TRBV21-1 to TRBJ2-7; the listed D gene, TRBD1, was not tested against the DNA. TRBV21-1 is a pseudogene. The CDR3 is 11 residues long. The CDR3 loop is CASRAPTGWYF. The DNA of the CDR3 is TGTGCCAGCAGAGCCCCGACAGGGTGGTACTTC.

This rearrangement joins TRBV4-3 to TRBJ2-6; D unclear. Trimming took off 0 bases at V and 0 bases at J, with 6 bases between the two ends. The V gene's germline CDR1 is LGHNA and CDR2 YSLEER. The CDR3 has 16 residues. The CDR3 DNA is TGCGCCAGCAGCCAAGATCACAGCTCTGGGGCCAACGTCCTGACTTTC. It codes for CASSQDHSSGANVLTF.

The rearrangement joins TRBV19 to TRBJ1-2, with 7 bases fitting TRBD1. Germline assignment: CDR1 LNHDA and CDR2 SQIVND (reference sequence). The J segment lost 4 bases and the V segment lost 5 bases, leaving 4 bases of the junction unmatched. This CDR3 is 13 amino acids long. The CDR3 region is CASSVPGGYGYTF. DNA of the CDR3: TGTGCCAGTAGTGTCCCAGGGGGCTATGGCTACACCTTC.

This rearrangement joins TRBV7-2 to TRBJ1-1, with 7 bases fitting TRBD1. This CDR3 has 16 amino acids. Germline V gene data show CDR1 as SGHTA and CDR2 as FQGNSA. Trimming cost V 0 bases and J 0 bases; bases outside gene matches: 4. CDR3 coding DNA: TGTGCCAGCAGCTTAGCGTTCGACAGGGTGAACACTGAAGCTTTCTTT. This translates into CASSLAFDRVNTEAFF. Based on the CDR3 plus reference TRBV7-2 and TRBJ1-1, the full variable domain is GAGVSQSPSNKVTEKGKDVELRCDPISGHTALYWYRQSLGQGLEFLIYFQGNSAPDKSGLPSDRFSAERTGGSVSTLTIQRTQQEDSAVYLCASSLAFDRVNTEAFFGQGTRLTVV.

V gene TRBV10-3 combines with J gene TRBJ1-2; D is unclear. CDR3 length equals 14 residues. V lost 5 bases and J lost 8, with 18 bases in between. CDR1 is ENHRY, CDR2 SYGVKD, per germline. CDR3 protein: CAISPSRTREGYTF. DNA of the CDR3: TGTGCCATCAGTCCCTCCCGAACTCGGGAGGGCTACACCTTC.

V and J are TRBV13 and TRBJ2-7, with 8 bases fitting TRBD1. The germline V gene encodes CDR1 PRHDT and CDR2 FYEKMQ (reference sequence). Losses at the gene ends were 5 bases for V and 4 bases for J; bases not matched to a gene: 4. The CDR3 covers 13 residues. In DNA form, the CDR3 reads TGTGCCAGCAGCATACGGACAGGGTACGAGCAGTACTTC. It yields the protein CASSIRTGYEQYF.